A single sample is the source of the 32 T cell receptor beta chains below, sequenced in a study of cytomegalovirus exposure and HLA in healthy donors. PCR used 60 Vbeta primers and 13 Jbeta primers. The assay was immunoSEQ multiplex PCR, and TCRdb's table has in-frame clones only and misses some. The table shows some 170,000 clones, with about four fifths occurring only once. The sample comprised PBMCs. These receptors originate from a woman younger than 30 in good health and CMV-seropositive.

The chain recombines TRBV7-2 with TRBJ2-1; D might be TRBD1 (6 bases). The CDR3 covers 14 residues. From germline, CDR1 is SGHTA and CDR2 FQGNSA. The V gene lost 7 bases and the J gene lost 5 bases, with 15 bases spanning the gap. DNA of the CDR3: TGTGCCAGCACCATGGTCCCAGGGGACAATGAGCAGTTCTTC. Residues: CASTMVPGDNEQFF.

This clone was picked up a small number of times. V gene TRBV15 combines with J gene TRBJ1-5; 8 bases align to TRBD1. In germline, CDR1 is LNHNV, CDR2 YYDKDF (reference sequence). J lost 3 bases, V lost 4 bases, and 8 bases had no gene match. The CDR3 consists of 16 residues. The CDR3 coding sequence is TGTGCCACCAGCACGTGGACAGGGATCCTCAATCAGCCCCAGCATTTT. This gives the protein CATSTWTGILNQPQHF.

V is TRBV6-5 and J is TRBJ2-1; 7 nucleotides match TRBD2. V lost 6 bases, J lost 7 bases, and 12 bases stayed unmatched. The length of the CDR3 is 15 residues. Germline CDR1 and CDR2: MNHEY and SVGAGI. The CDR3 protein is CASSVGGAGSNEQFF. The CDR3 DNA sequence: TGTGCCAGCAGCGTGGGAGGGGCCGGATCGAATGAGCAGTTCTTC.

This rearrangement joins TRBV5-6 to TRBJ2-7, with TRBD1 matching over 11 bases. CDR3 size: 15 residues. Germline CDR1 SGHDT, CDR2 YYEEEE. With V trimmed by 3 bases and J by 2 bases, 4 bases remained unmatched. The DNA for the CDR3 is TGTGCCAGCAGCTCGGGGGGACAGGGGGCCTACGAGCAGTACTTC. This codes for CASSSGGQGAYEQYF.

The chain joins TRBV6-1 to TRBJ1-2; D may be TRBD1 (5 bases). The V gene's germline CDR1 is MNHNS and CDR2 SASEGT. The CDR3 extends over 15 amino acids. The V end lost 4 bases, the J end lost 4 bases, and 16 bases lay between the germline ends. CDR3 coding DNA: TGTGCCAGCAGTGGACTTCCGACAGTCTCCTATGGCTACACCTTC. Residues: CASSGLPTVSYGYTF.

The chain is built from TRBV28 and TRBJ2-2; unclear D gene. CDR3 length: 12 amino acids. Germline CDR1 is MDHEN and CDR2 is SYDVKM. Deletions cut 5 bases from V and 2 bases from J, with 3 bases between. The CDR3 is CASSLNTGELFF. The CDR3 coding sequence is TGTGCCAGCAGTCTAAACACCGGGGAGCTGTTTTTT.

In its sample, this clone was seen once. This chain uses TRBV6-1 with TRBJ2-5; perhaps TRBD1 as D (7 bases). The end of the DNA aligns better with TRBJ2-7, so the J call may be wrong. In germline, CDR1 is MNHNS, CDR2 SASEGT. CDR3 size: 15 residues. The CDR3 DNA is TGTGCCAGCAGCCCGGAGGGGGCAGGGGGCTACGAGCAGTACTTC. Protein product: CASSPEGAGGYEQYF.

The chain couples TRBV19 to TRBJ2-2; maybe TRBD1 (6 bases). This CDR3 has 15 residues. Germline V gene data show CDR1 as LNHDA and CDR2 as SQIVND (reference sequence). The ends were cut back, 9 bases at V and 4 bases at J, with 18 bases in the middle. The CDR3 here is CASSWGIGGTGELFF. The CDR3 DNA reads as TGTGCCAGCTCGTGGGGGATAGGGGGCACCGGGGAGCTGTTTTTT.

The chain is built from TRBV6-6 and TRBJ1-5, with 8 bases that match TRBD1. The CDR3 totals 13 residues. Germline trimming cut 10 bases from V and 3 bases from J; bases unmatched to any gene: 5. CDR1 is MNHNY and CDR2 is SVGAGI in the germline V gene (reference sequence). The chain's CDR3 is CATGQGPNQPQHF. The CDR3 DNA sequence: TGTGCCACCGGACAGGGCCCCAATCAGCCCCAGCATTTT.

The rearrangement links TRBV7-6 to TRBJ2-3; 7 nucleotides match TRBD2. The CDR3 totals 17 residues. The V gene's germline CDR1 is SGHVS and CDR2 FNYEAQ. Trimming took 1 base from V and 1 from J; bases not matched to a gene: 8. For the CDR3, the DNA is TGTGCCAGCAGCTTAGGGGGGGGATTGTTCGGCACAGATACGCAGTATTTT. Its protein is CASSLGGGLFGTDTQYF.

The chain couples TRBV7-2 to TRBJ1-4; D not certain. Trimming stripped 5 bases from V and 0 bases from J, with 7 bases between. The CDR3 runs to 14 residues. Germline V CDR1 and CDR2: SGHTA, FQGNSA. The CDR3 spells CASSPGTTNEKLFF. The DNA of the CDR3 is TGTGCCAGCAGCCCCGGGACAACTAATGAAAAACTGTTTTTT.

The genes are TRBV14 and TRBJ2-1; D possibly corresponds to TRBD1 (5 bases). V lost 5 bases and J lost 7, with 9 bases in between. The CDR3 has 12 residues. Germline CDR1 reads SGHDN; CDR2 reads FVKESK. CDR3 sequence: CASSIKGNEQFF. CDR3 in DNA: TGTGCCAGCAGCATTAAGGGGAATGAGCAGTTCTTC.

This chain joins TRBV19 and TRBJ1-6; D is uncertain. The germline V and J ends were trimmed by 3 bases and 6 bases, with 9 bases remaining between them. Germline-derived CDR1 and CDR2 are LNHDA and SQIVND (reference sequence). The CDR3 sequence is 14 residues long. Written as DNA, the CDR3 is TGTGCCAGTAGTATCGCCACAGCTAATTCACCCCTCCACTTT. Its protein is CASSIATANSPLHF.

This clone has only a few counts. This chain links TRBV6-5 with TRBJ1-2; TRBD1 agrees at 8 bases. The CDR3 consists of 14 residues. With V trimmed by 4 bases and J by 0 bases, 1 base remained unmatched. Germline V gene data show CDR1 as MNHEY and CDR2 as SVGAGI. CDR3 in amino acids: CASSSDRANYGYTF. The CDR3 coding sequence is TGTGCCAGCAGTTCGGACAGGGCTAACTATGGCTACACCTTC.

The chain couples TRBV4-3 to TRBJ2-4; D uncertain. The CDR3 contains 17 residues. The germline V gene encodes CDR1 LGHNA and CDR2 YSLEER. V shed 4 bases and J shed 0 bases, with 16 bases lying between them. The CDR3 sequence is CASSPSESIIAKNIQYF. The CDR3 DNA sequence: TGCGCCAGCAGCCCGAGCGAGAGTATAATAGCCAAAAACATTCAGTACTTC.

The chain recombines TRBV4-2 with TRBJ1-4; D is undetermined. Germline CDR1 LGHNA, CDR2 YNFKEQ. Trimming stripped 0 bases from V and 5 bases from J, with 19 bases between. This CDR3 is 18 amino acids long. The CDR3 coding sequence is TGTGCCAGCAGCCAAGAGGTGAGAGGAGCGACTAAAAATGAAAAACTGTTTTTT. This codes for CASSQEVRGATKNEKLFF.

The CDR3: CASSSGLVEQYF. CDR3 bases: TGTGCCAGCAGCTCGGGACTGGTAGAGCAGTATTTT. This chain uses TRBV7-2 with TRBJ2-3, with D maybe TRBD2 (6 bases). Germline CDR1 is SGHTA and CDR2 is FQGNSA. V was pared by 4 bases and J by 11 bases, with 13 bases between. CDR3 length: 12 amino acids.

The V gene is TRBV4-1, the J gene TRBJ2-1; 7 nucleotides match TRBD1. CDR1 MGHRA and CDR2 YSYEKL come from the germline V gene. With V trimmed by 0 bases and J by 3 bases, 17 bases remained unmatched. The CDR3 is 20 residues long. The CDR3 DNA is TGCGCCAGCAGCCAAGATCCAGATCCATGGCCGACAGGGCGCTACAATGAGCAGTTCTTC. The encoded protein is CASSQDPDPWPTGRYNEQFF.

This sequence joins TRBV15 and TRBJ2-3; TRBD1 might be the D (6 bases). CDR3 size: 16 residues. Trimming cost V 2 bases and J 0 bases, with 12 bases left between them. The germline V gene has CDR1 LNHNV and CDR2 YYDKDF (reference sequence). CDR3 region: CATSRMGHPSTDTQYF. CDR3 coding DNA: TGTGCCACCAGCAGAATGGGACACCCTAGCACAGATACGCAGTATTTT.

The rearrangement joins TRBV4-3 to TRBJ2-7; 7 bases agree with TRBD2. CDR1 is LGHNA, CDR2 YSLEER, per germline. V lost 1 base to trimming and J lost 6 bases; unmatched junction nucleotides: 15. The CDR3 runs to 17 residues. The CDR3 spells CASSQVRLGGEIAEQYF. The CDR3 bases are TGCGCCAGCAGCCAAGTACGGCTGGGGGGGGAGATTGCCGAGCAGTACTTC.

V and J are TRBV4-2 and TRBJ1-5; TRBD1 is a possible D gene (5 bases). The CDR3 covers 16 residues. Trimming removed 1 base from V and 5 bases from J, with 15 bases in between. Germline CDR1 LGHNA, CDR2 YNFKEQ. The CDR3 region has the DNA TGTGCCAGCAGCCAAGTTACGGGCAGGGTCGATCAGCCCCAGCATTTT. This sequence encodes CASSQVTGRVDQPQHF.

The chain is built from TRBV5-1 and TRBJ2-7; D gene uncertain. The CDR3 has 11 residues. V was trimmed by 3 bases and J by 5 bases, leaving 6 bases between them. Germline V gene data show CDR1 as SGHRS and CDR2 as YFSETQ. The CDR3 reads CASSSLDEQYF. CDR3 in DNA: TGCGCCAGCAGCTCTCTTGACGAGCAGTACTTC.

The CDR3 DNA sequence: TGTGCCAGTAGTACCTCGAGGGGGGGCTGGAACTATGGCTACACCTTC. Residues: CASSTSRGGWNYGYTF. This rearrangement joins TRBV19 to TRBJ1-2; D may be TRBD1 (6 bases). The V gene lost 4 bases and the J gene lost 2 bases, with 17 bases spanning the gap. The CDR3 runs to 16 residues. Per the germline V gene, CDR1 is LNHDA and CDR2 is SQIVND (reference sequence).

This chain joins TRBV6-1 and TRBJ2-1; D is unclear. Per the germline V gene, CDR1 is MNHNS and CDR2 is SASEGT. Trimming removed 11 bases at V and 2 bases at J, with 16 bases between. This CDR3 has 14 residues. CDR3 protein: CASTLSGTYNEQFF. The CDR3 DNA follows: TGTGCCTCAACCCTTAGTGGTACCTACAATGAGCAGTTCTTC.

The chain has TRBV7-2 and TRBJ1-1, with 7 bases matching TRBD1. J lost 4 bases, V lost 1 base, and 9 bases had no gene match. Germline V gives CDR1 SGHTA, CDR2 FQGNSA. The length of the CDR3 is 16 residues. CDR3 DNA sequence: TGTGCCAGCAGCTTAGAGACAGGGATCGGTGTCACTGAAGCTTTCTTT. Amino acid sequence: CASSLETGIGVTEAFF.

The V gene is TRBV7-8, the J gene TRBJ2-2; the match to TRBD2 covers 10 bases. Trimming cost V 1 base and J 5 bases; bases outside gene matches: 7. The CDR3 is 17 residues long. Germline CDR1 reads SGHVS; CDR2 reads FQNEAQ. In DNA form, the CDR3 reads TGTGCCAGCAGCTTAGTTCAGCGGGGGGGCCCTACCGGGGAGCTGTTTTTT. Amino acids: CASSLVQRGGPTGELFF.

This clone was detected a few times. The chain links TRBV6-5 to TRBJ1-5; D is perhaps TRBD1 (6 bases). Trimming took 6 bases from V and 7 from J, leaving 19 bases between them. The germline gives CDR1 MNHEY, CDR2 SVGAGI. There are 15 residues in the CDR3. CDR3 sequence: CASSPDRGALQPQHF. CDR3 DNA: TGTGCCAGCAGCCCCGACCGGGGGGCCTTGCAGCCCCAGCATTTT.

The chain recombines TRBV2 with TRBJ1-1, with D tentatively TRBD1 (6 bases). The ends were cut back, 8 bases at V and 0 bases at J, with 13 bases in the middle. Germline V gene lookup returns CDR1 SNHLY and CDR2 FYNNEI. This CDR3 has 14 residues. The CDR3 here is CASGDTLLNTEAFF. The CDR3 coding sequence is TGTGCCAGCGGGGACACCCTTTTGAACACTGAAGCTTTCTTT.

The CDR3 is CASRAPGEETQYF. The CDR3 region has the DNA TGTGCCAGCCGTGCCCCAGGGGAAGAGACCCAGTACTTC. The chain employs TRBV18 and TRBJ2-5, with TRBD1 as a possible D gene (6 bases). The CDR3 has 13 amino acids. Germline CDR1 and CDR2: KGHSH and LQKENI. V lost 8 bases and J lost 3, with 13 bases in between.

This clone was counted once. In nucleotides, the CDR3 is TGTGCCAGCAGCGCCACGGATTCACCCCTCCACTTT. Its translation is CASSATDSPLHF. V is TRBV9 and J is TRBJ1-6; no definite D call. Germline assignment: CDR1 SGDLS and CDR2 YYNGEE. V lost 3 bases and J 8 bases, leaving 6 bases between the germline ends. The CDR3 runs 12 residues.

This clone has just one count. One end of the junction is discordant with germline, which a read error may explain. V and J are TRBV7-3 and TRBJ2-3; the D gene is possibly TRBD1 (6 bases). The CDR3 spans 14 residues. Germline lookup yields CDR1 SGHTA and CDR2 FQGTGA. CDR3 sequence reads: CASSSGTTTDTQYF. As DNA, the CDR3 is TGTGCCAGCAGTTCCGGGACAACCACAGATACGCAGTACTTT.

The CDR3 DNA follows: TGTGCCACTCCTAAGGGGGCCCGTAAGGACCAGATGAACACTGAAGCTTTCTTT. As protein: CATPKGARKDQMNTEAFF. This chain connects TRBV27 to TRBJ1-1, with 7 bases lining up with TRBD1. The CDR3 totals 18 residues. Germline CDR1 and CDR2: MNHEY and SMNVEV (reference sequence). The ends lost 10 bases at V and 0 bases at J; junction bases unmatched: 20.